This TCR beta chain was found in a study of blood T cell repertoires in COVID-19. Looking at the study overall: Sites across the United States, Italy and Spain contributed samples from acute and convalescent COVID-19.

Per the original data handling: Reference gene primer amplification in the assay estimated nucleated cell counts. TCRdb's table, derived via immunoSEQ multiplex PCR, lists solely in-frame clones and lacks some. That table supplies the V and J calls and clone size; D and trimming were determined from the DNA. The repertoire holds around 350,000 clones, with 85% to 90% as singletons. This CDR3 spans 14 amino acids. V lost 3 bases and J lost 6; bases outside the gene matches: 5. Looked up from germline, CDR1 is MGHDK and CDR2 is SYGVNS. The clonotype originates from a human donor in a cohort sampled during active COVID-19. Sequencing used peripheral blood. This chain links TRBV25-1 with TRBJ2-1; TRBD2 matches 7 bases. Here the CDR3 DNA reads TGTGCCAGCAGTGATCGGGGGGAGGTCAATGAGCAGTTCTTC. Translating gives CASSDRGEVNEQFF.